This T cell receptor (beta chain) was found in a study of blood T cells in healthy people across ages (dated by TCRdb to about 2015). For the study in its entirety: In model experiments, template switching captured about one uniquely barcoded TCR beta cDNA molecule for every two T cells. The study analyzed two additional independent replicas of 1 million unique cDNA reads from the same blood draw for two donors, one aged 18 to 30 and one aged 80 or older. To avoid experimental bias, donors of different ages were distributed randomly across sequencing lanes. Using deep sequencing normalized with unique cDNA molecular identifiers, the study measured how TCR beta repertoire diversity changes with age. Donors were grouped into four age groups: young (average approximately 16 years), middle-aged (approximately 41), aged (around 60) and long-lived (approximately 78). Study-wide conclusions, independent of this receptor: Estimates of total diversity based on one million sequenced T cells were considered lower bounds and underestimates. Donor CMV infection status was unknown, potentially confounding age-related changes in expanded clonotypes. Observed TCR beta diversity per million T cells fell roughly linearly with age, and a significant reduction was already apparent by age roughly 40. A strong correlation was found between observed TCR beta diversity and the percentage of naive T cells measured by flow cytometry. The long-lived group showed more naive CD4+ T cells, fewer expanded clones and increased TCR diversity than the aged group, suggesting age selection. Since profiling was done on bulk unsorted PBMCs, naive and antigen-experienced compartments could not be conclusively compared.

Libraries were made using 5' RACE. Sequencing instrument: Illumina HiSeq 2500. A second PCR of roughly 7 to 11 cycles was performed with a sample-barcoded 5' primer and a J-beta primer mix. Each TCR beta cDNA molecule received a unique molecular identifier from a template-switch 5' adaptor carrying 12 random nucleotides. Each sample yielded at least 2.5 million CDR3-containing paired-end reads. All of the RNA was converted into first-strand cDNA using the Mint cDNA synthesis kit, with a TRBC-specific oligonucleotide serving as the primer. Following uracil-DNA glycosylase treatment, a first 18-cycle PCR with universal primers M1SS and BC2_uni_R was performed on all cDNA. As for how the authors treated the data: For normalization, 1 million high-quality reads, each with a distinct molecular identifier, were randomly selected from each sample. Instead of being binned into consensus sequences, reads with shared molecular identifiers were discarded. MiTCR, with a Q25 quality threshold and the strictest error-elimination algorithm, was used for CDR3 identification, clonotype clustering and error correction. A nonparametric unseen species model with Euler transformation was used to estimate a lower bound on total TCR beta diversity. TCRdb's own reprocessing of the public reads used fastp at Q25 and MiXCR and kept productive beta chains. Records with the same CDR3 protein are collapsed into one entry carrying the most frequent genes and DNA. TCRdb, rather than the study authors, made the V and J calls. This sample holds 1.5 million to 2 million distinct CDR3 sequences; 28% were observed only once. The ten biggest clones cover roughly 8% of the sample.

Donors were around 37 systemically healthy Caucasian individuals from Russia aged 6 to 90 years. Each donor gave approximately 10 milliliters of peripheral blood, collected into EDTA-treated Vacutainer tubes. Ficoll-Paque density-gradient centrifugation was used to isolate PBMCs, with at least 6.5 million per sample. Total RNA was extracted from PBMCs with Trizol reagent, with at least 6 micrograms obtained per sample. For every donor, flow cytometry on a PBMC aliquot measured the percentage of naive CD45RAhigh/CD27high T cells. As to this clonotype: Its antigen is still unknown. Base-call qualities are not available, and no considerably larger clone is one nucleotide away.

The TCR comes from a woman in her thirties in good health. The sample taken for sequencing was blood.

The nucleotides are TGTGCCAGCAGTTCTCTAATCGAGCAGTACTTC. It codes for CASSSLIEQYF. The V and J segments used are TRBV28 and TRBJ2-5; no D gene call is confident. The DNA end favors TRBJ2-7, so the J call may be wrong. The germline V gene encodes CDR1 MDHEN and CDR2 SYDVKM. CDR3 length: 11 amino acids, cysteine to phenylalanine. The DNA shown is the 33-base CDR3, in frame from base 1.